Below are 9 T cell receptor beta chains sequenced from a single sample in a study of cytomegalovirus exposure and HLA in healthy donors. The PCR employed 60 Vbeta primers together with 13 Jbeta primers. Data came from immunoSEQ multiplex PCR; TCRdb stores just in-frame clones and leaves some out. The table includes some 170,000 clones, around 80% detected once. The sample taken for sequencing was PBMCs. The receptors were sampled from a man aged 18 to 35 in good health and CMV-seropositive.

The chain joins TRBV9 to TRBJ2-3, with D unclear. This CDR3 is built from 15 residues. The ends were cut back, 0 bases at V and 3 bases at J, with 11 bases in the middle. Germline CDR1 and CDR2: SGDLS and YYNGEE. The CDR3 protein is CASSVERSGTDTQYF. CDR3 sequence (DNA): TGTGCCAGCAGCGTAGAAAGGAGTGGGACAGATACGCAGTATTTT.

CDR3 sequence: CASSQLASGPGELFF. For the CDR3, the DNA is TGCGCCAGCAGCCAACTGGCGAGCGGGCCCGGGGAGCTGTTTTTT. V gene TRBV4-1 combines with J gene TRBJ2-2, with a tentative D call TRBD2 (6 bases). Germline V CDR1 and CDR2: MGHRA, YSYEKL. Trimming took off 2 bases at V and 6 bases at J, with 13 bases between the two ends. The CDR3 has 15 residues.

This sequence joins TRBV30 and TRBJ1-4; the D is unclear. This CDR3 comprises 15 residues. The V gene lost 0 bases and the J gene lost 5 bases, with 13 bases spanning the gap. Germline V CDR1 and CDR2: GTSNPN, SVGIG (reference sequence). CDR3: CAWSVSFGGNEKLFF. CDR3 nucleotide sequence: TGTGCCTGGAGTGTCTCGTTCGGAGGGAATGAAAAACTGTTTTTT.

The rearrangement joins TRBV18 to TRBJ2-2, with TRBD1 identical over 9 bases. In germline, CDR1 is KGHSH, CDR2 LQKENI. With V trimmed by 4 bases and J by 6 bases, 15 bases remained unmatched. The CDR3 is 18 residues long. CDR3: CASSLLRTGERQAGELFF. DNA for the CDR3: TGTGCCAGCTCACTACTGCGGACAGGGGAACGACAGGCCGGGGAGCTGTTTTTT.

For this clone: The same CDR3 also results from other DNA sequences found in this sample. This chain uses TRBV4-3 with TRBJ2-2, with TRBD2 identical over 7 bases. V was clipped by 5 bases and J by 1 base; unmatched bases: 1. The V gene's germline CDR1 is LGHNA and CDR2 YSLEER. This CDR3 is built from 14 residues. This CDR3 is CASSSSGNTGELFF. The CDR3, as DNA: TGCGCCAGCAGCTCTAGCGGGAACACCGGGGAGCTGTTTTTT.

V is TRBV27 and J is TRBJ2-5; D is uncertain. The germline V gene encodes CDR1 MNHEY and CDR2 SMNVEV (reference sequence). The CDR3 contains 13 residues. Deletions cut 1 base from V and 0 bases from J, with 3 bases between. DNA of the CDR3: TGTGCCAGCAGTTTATTTAACCAAGAGACCCAGTACTTC. It yields the protein CASSLFNQETQYF.

The chain combines TRBV30 with TRBJ1-5; D not resolved. The CDR3 loop spans 13 amino acids. V shed 2 bases and J shed 5 bases, with 10 bases lying between them. CDR1 GTSNPN and CDR2 SVGIG come from the germline V gene (reference sequence). CDR3 bases: TGTGCCTGGAGTACGCGGCGTGATCAGCCCCAGCATTTT. This codes for CAWSTRRDQPQHF.

This clone showed up just once. The chain uses TRBV2 and TRBJ1-1, with D possibly TRBD1 on 6 matching bases. V was clipped by 5 bases and J by 0 bases, with 10 bases between them. The germline CDR1 and CDR2 sequences are SNHLY and FYNNEI. The CDR3 spans 14 residues. The CDR3, as DNA: TGTGCCAGCAGTCCGGGACAATTGAACACTGAAGCTTTCTTT. This codes for CASSPGQLNTEAFF.

This chain links TRBV6-4 with TRBJ2-7, with TRBD2 matching 13 bases. This CDR3 spans 17 amino acids. V gave up 1 base and J gave up 3 bases; unmatched junction bases: 6. CDR1 is MRHNA and CDR2 is SNTAGT in the germline V gene. The CDR3 protein is CASSDWTSGGHVYEQYF. CDR3 coding DNA: TGTGCCAGCAGTGACTGGACTAGCGGGGGCCATGTCTACGAGCAGTACTTC.